Shown below are 31 T cell receptor beta chains from a single sample sequenced in a study of shared clonotypes between healthy human individuals. Cells designated naive CD8 were CD45RO-negative and were positively selected for CCR7, with terminally differentiated effector memory CD45RA+ cells excluded. TCRdb's copy holds only in-frame clones and misses some; the assay was immunoSEQ multiplex PCR. The data contain about 2.1 million clones, just over 90% of them singletons. Specimen: naive CD8+ T cells from PBMCs. Receptors originate from a man younger than 35 in good health. Some clones in this sample may be carry-over from other donors' samples.

In nucleotides, the CDR3 is TGTGCCAGCAGTAGGGGGCCCGGGACAGCGAACACTGAAGCTTTCTTT. This encodes CASSRGPGTANTEAFF. This chain joins TRBV27 and TRBJ1-1, with 7 bases matching TRBD1. The CDR3 runs to 16 residues. The V gene's germline CDR1 is MNHEY and CDR2 SMNVEV (reference sequence). With 5 bases clipped from V and 1 base from J, the junction kept 10 bases outside the gene matches.

This clone showed up just once. The chain couples TRBV4-1 to TRBJ2-4; the match to TRBD2 covers 7 bases. Trimming removed 1 base from V and 1 base from J; junction bases left unmatched: 7. The CDR3 consists of 17 residues. Germline V lookup: CDR1 MGHRA, CDR2 YSYEKL. The CDR3 DNA is TGCGCCAGCAGCCAAGTACCTAGCGGTTTGGCCAAAAACATTCAGTACTTC. It codes for CASSQVPSGLAKNIQYF.

The V and J genes are TRBV9 and TRBJ1-1; tentatively, D is TRBD1 (6 bases). Germline V lookup: CDR1 SGDLS, CDR2 YYNGEE. This CDR3 is built from 15 residues. V lost 0 bases and J 1 base, leaving 10 bases between the germline ends. The CDR3 protein is CASSVGNRENTEAFF. As DNA, the CDR3 is TGTGCCAGCAGCGTAGGAAACAGGGAGAACACTGAAGCTTTCTTT.

This clone was recorded once. The chain employs TRBV2 and TRBJ1-1, with D unclear. The V gene's germline CDR1 is SNHLY and CDR2 FYNNEI. Between the trimmed V and J ends, which lost 3 bases and 6 bases, there was a span of 11 bases. The CDR3 has 13 amino acids. The CDR3 region has the DNA TGTGCCAGCAGTGATTACGAGGCGGCTGAAGCTTTCTTT. This sequence encodes CASSDYEAAEAFF.

The chain has TRBV6-1 and TRBJ2-1, with D perhaps matching TRBD2 (5 bases). V lost 2 bases, J lost 4 bases, and 15 bases lay in between. Germline loops: CDR1 MNHNS, CDR2 SASEGT. This CDR3 contains 16 residues. The CDR3 DNA reads as TGTGCCAGCAGTGAATTGTACCGCGGGCCTTACAATGAGCAGTTCTTC. Protein sequence: CASSELYRGPYNEQFF.

This chain links TRBV6-5 with TRBJ1-2; 11 nucleotides line up with TRBD1. CDR1 and CDR2 (germline): MNHEY, SVGAGI. The CDR3 contains 16 residues. V shed 0 bases, J shed 6 bases, and the junction held 6 bases outside the gene matches. CDR3 protein: CASSYSDRGLGDGYTF. The CDR3 nucleotides are TGTGCCAGCAGTTACTCGGACAGGGGGCTGGGGGATGGCTACACCTTC.

The rearrangement links TRBV2 to TRBJ2-3, with a weak D call TRBD2 (6 bases). The CDR3 is made up of 14 amino acids. Trimming removed 7 bases from V and 3 bases from J, with 14 bases in between. CDR1 is SNHLY, CDR2 FYNNEI, per germline. Here the CDR3 DNA reads TGTGCCAGCACGGGGGTGCGAGGTACAGATACGCAGTATTTT. Translating gives CASTGVRGTDTQYF.

This chain connects TRBV7-9 to TRBJ2-7; a weak D match, TRBD2 (5 bases). Trimming cost V 5 bases and J 6 bases, with 20 bases left between them. The CDR3 has 15 amino acids. Germline V lookup: CDR1 SEHNR, CDR2 FQNEAQ (reference sequence). CDR3 residues: CASSLPPSLPLEQYF. DNA for the CDR3: TGTGCCAGCAGCCTCCCCCCTAGCCTCCCACTCGAGCAGTACTTC.

The chain combines TRBV19 with TRBJ1-1; D is perhaps TRBD1 (5 bases). Between the trimmed V and J ends, which lost 1 base and 0 bases, there was a span of 12 bases. The germline V gene has CDR1 LNHDA and CDR2 SQIVND (reference sequence). The length of the CDR3 is 16 residues. CDR3 bases: TGTGCCAGTAGTATAGCGTTCGGGGGACTGAACACTGAAGCTTTCTTT. It is translated as CASSIAFGGLNTEAFF.

In this sample, this clone turned up once. The junction shows a germline mismatch at one end, possibly a read error. V is TRBV27 and J is TRBJ2-7; 7 bases line up with TRBD2. In germline, CDR1 is MNHEY, CDR2 SMNVEV (reference sequence). The CDR3 covers 13 residues. The CDR3 region is CASSLYTGGEQYF. The CDR3, as DNA: TGTGCCAGCAGCTTATATACGGGGGGCGAGCAGTACTTC.

This chain uses TRBV10-3 with TRBJ2-5, with TRBD2 identical over 10 bases. This CDR3 region has 17 residues. Unmatched junction bases numbered 14, after V lost 5 bases and J lost 5 bases. The germline gives CDR1 ENHRY, CDR2 SYGVKD. This chain's CDR3 is CAISTIHEREGPETQYF. CDR3 in DNA: TGTGCCATCAGTACGATACATGAGCGGGAGGGCCCCGAGACCCAGTACTTC.

The V call is TRBV7-6, the J call TRBJ2-1; no clear D. Trimming took off 1 base at V and 9 bases at J, with 4 bases between the two ends. The CDR3 contains 11 residues. CDR1 and CDR2 from the germline V gene are SGHVS and FNYEAQ. CDR3 in amino acids: CASSLVGEQFF. The CDR3 region has the DNA TGTGCCAGCAGCTTAGTGGGTGAGCAGTTCTTC.

CDR3 nucleotide sequence: TGTGCCAGCAGCTGGACCGGCAGCTCGAACACTGAAGCTTTCTTT. Translation gives CASSWTGSSNTEAFF. The rearrangement uses TRBV5-5 and TRBJ1-1; no clear D. Germline CDR1 SGHKS, CDR2 YYEKEE (reference sequence). The CDR3 spans 15 residues. V was cut by 3 bases and J by 1 base, with 13 bases left in between.

The rearrangement uses TRBV27 and TRBJ1-2, with TRBD1 matching over 7 bases. V lost 7 bases, J lost 8 bases, and 7 bases stayed unmatched. The CDR3 runs 12 residues. Per the germline V gene, CDR1 is MNHEY and CDR2 is SMNVEV (reference sequence). DNA of the CDR3: TGTGCCAGCATGAGACAGGGTGGCGGCTACACCTTC. Its translation is CASMRQGGGYTF.

The rearrangement uses TRBV7-6 and TRBJ1-1; 9 nucleotides line up with TRBD1. The CDR3 contains 19 residues. V shed 4 bases and J 4 bases; nucleotides not matched to a gene: 19. The germline CDR1 and CDR2 sequences are SGHVS and FNYEAQ. The CDR3 loop is CASSSRWGGQGSSGTEAFF. The DNA for the CDR3 is TGTGCCAGCAGCTCCCGGTGGGGGGGACAGGGTAGCTCGGGCACTGAAGCTTTCTTT.

The chain links TRBV9 to TRBJ2-7; 7 nucleotides align to TRBD1. Trimming at V came to 3 bases and at J to 1 base, leaving 13 bases not matched to a gene. Germline lookup yields CDR1 SGDLS and CDR2 YYNGEE. There are 17 residues in the CDR3. The CDR3 nucleotides read TGTGCCAGCAGCGCGCCTCCCGGGACAGTCGGTTCCTACGAGCAGTACTTC. Protein product: CASSAPPGTVGSYEQYF.

The genes are TRBV7-2 and TRBJ2-1; maybe TRBD2 (6 bases). Trimming cost V 1 base and J 0 bases, with 16 bases left between them. CDR3 size: 18 residues. Germline CDR1 reads SGHTA; CDR2 reads FQGNSA. Here the CDR3 DNA reads TGTGCCAGCAGCTTAGACGGGGGAAGGCGCGACTCCTACAATGAGCAGTTCTTC. Translation: CASSLDGGRRDSYNEQFF. The full variable domain, rest sourced from reference TRBV7-2 and TRBJ2-1, is GAGVSQSPSNKVTEKGKDVELRCDPISGHTALYWYRQSLGQGLEFLIYFQGNSAPDKSGLPSDRFSAERTGGSVSTLTIQRTQQEDSAVYLCASSLDGGRRDSYNEQFFGPGTRLTVL.

The V and J genes are TRBV13 and TRBJ2-1, with D tentatively TRBD1 or TRBD2 (5 bases each). Trimming pared 5 bases from V and 5 bases from J, leaving 13 bases between. CDR3 length: 14 residues. In germline, CDR1 is PRHDT, CDR2 FYEKMQ (reference sequence). The CDR3 nucleotides read TGTGCCAGCAGCCATATGAGGGGCGACAATGAGCAGTTCTTC. Amino acid sequence: CASSHMRGDNEQFF.

This chain links TRBV7-6 with TRBJ2-2, with 8 bases fitting TRBD1. This CDR3 has 17 amino acids. V trimming: 7 bases; J trimming: 6 bases; junction bases outside the gene matches: 16. Per the germline V gene, CDR1 is SGHVS and CDR2 is FNYEAQ. The CDR3 region is CASNSRGQGAPSGELFF. Written as DNA, the CDR3 is TGTGCCAGCAACTCCAGGGGGCAGGGGGCCCCCTCCGGGGAGCTGTTTTTT.

The chain joins TRBV14 to TRBJ1-1, with a tentative D call TRBD1 (6 bases). V lost 0 bases to trimming and J lost 1 base, with 12 bases between them. The CDR3 loop spans 16 amino acids. Germline loops: CDR1 SGHDN, CDR2 FVKESK. The CDR3: CASSQDVGGWNTEAFF. The CDR3 DNA is TGTGCCAGCAGCCAAGACGTTGGGGGCTGGAACACTGAAGCTTTCTTT. The full variable domain, completed using reference TRBV14 and TRBJ1-1, is EAGVTQFPSHSVIEKGQTVTLRCDPISGHDNLYWYRRVMGKEIKFLLHFVKESKQDESGMPNNRFLAERTGGTYSTLKVQPAELEDSGVYFCASSQDVGGWNTEAFFGQGTRLTVV.

This rearrangement joins TRBV28 to TRBJ2-2, with TRBD2 identical over 14 bases. V lost 5 bases and J lost 5; bases outside the gene matches: 10. Germline loops: CDR1 MDHEN, CDR2 SYDVKM. The CDR3 loop spans 18 amino acids. This CDR3 is CASSLTGLAGEETGELFF. The CDR3 DNA follows: TGTGCCAGCAGTCTAACGGGACTAGCGGGAGAGGAGACCGGGGAGCTGTTTTTT.

This clone has a handful of counts. The sample has other DNA sequences that encode this CDR3 too. CDR3 region: CASSLGNEQFF. CDR3 DNA: TGTGCCAGCAGCTTGGGTAATGAGCAGTTCTTC. V and J are TRBV5-6 and TRBJ2-1; D gene uncertain. This CDR3 has 11 residues. V shed 0 bases and J shed 7 bases, with 2 bases lying between them. CDR1 and CDR2 from the germline V gene are SGHDT and YYEEEE. The whole variable domain, filled in from reference TRBV5-6 and TRBJ2-1, reads DAGVTQSPTHLIKTRGQQVTLRCSPKSGHDTVSWYQQALGQGPQFIFQYYEEEERQRGNFPDRFSGHQFPNYSSELNVNALLLGDSALYLCASSLGNEQFFGPGTRLTVL.

This sequence joins TRBV11-2 and TRBJ2-3, with 8 bases identical to TRBD2. J gave up 1 base and V 6 bases, and 6 bases lay outside the gene matches. The CDR3 is 15 amino acids. From germline, CDR1 is SGHAT and CDR2 FQNNGV. The CDR3 sequence is CASRPQAGGTDTQYF. CDR3 DNA: TGTGCCAGCAGACCCCAAGCGGGAGGCACAGATACGCAGTATTTT.

This chain joins TRBV19 and TRBJ1-5, with D possibly TRBD1 on 5 matching bases. The germline V gene has CDR1 LNHDA and CDR2 SQIVND (reference sequence). CDR3 length: 12 residues. V lost 5 bases to trimming and J lost 9 bases, with 11 bases between them. CDR3 region: CASSPGPPPQHF. In nucleotides, the CDR3 is TGTGCCAGTAGTCCGGGGCCCCCGCCCCAGCATTTT.

The chain recombines TRBV7-9 with TRBJ1-1; 7 positions match TRBD1. J lost 5 bases, V lost 5 bases, and 11 bases had no gene match. The CDR3 spans 15 residues. The germline gives CDR1 SEHNR, CDR2 FQNEAQ (reference sequence). The CDR3 sequence: CASSPALTGRTEAFF. In DNA, the CDR3 is TGTGCCAGCAGCCCAGCCTTGACAGGGCGTACTGAAGCTTTCTTT.

The V call is TRBV6-1, the J call TRBJ2-7; tentatively, D is TRBD2 (6 bases). The CDR3 sequence is 12 residues long. Per germline, CDR1 MNHNS and CDR2 SASEGT. Trimming removed 3 bases at V and 5 bases at J, with 8 bases between. This CDR3 reads CASSDGGNEQYF. For the CDR3, the DNA is TGTGCCAGCAGTGATGGAGGGAACGAGCAGTACTTC.

The V and J genes are TRBV7-2 and TRBJ2-3; tentative D call: TRBD2 (6 bases). Trimming cost V 2 bases and J 2 bases, with 17 bases left between them. The CDR3 extends over 17 amino acids. CDR1 SGHTA and CDR2 FQGNSA come from the germline V gene. The CDR3 loop reads CASSLYGEAPDTDTQYF. CDR3 DNA sequence: TGTGCCAGCAGCTTATACGGGGAGGCCCCAGACACAGATACGCAGTATTTT.

The CDR3 DNA sequence: TGTGCCAGCAGCGTAGCGGGACAGCGGACAGATACGCAGTATTTT. Protein: CASSVAGQRTDTQYF. This chain links TRBV9 with TRBJ2-3; 7 positions match TRBD1. Germline CDR1 is SGDLS and CDR2 is YYNGEE. The CDR3 loop spans 15 amino acids. V lost 0 bases to trimming and J lost 3 bases; unmatched junction nucleotides: 4.

The rearrangement uses TRBV28 and TRBJ1-4, with D unresolved. The CDR3 loop spans 14 amino acids. The V and J ends lost 5 bases and 5 bases respectively, with 12 bases between them. CDR1 is MDHEN and CDR2 is SYDVKM in the germline V gene. The DNA for the CDR3 is TGTGCCAGCAGTCCCAGGTCCCTAAATGAAAAACTGTTTTTT. It codes for CASSPRSLNEKLFF.

About this clone itself: Other DNA sequences within the sample encode an identical CDR3. The rearrangement links TRBV10-3 to TRBJ1-1; perhaps TRBD1 as D (6 bases). The germline CDR1 and CDR2 sequences are ENHRY and SYGVKD. The V and J ends lost 3 bases and 2 bases respectively, with 10 bases between them. The CDR3 is 14 residues long. The CDR3 is CAISDLGGNTEAFF. CDR3 nucleotide sequence: TGTGCCATCAGTGATCTGGGGGGCAACACTGAAGCTTTCTTT.

The chain employs TRBV7-6 and TRBJ2-1, with D possibly matching TRBD2 (8 bases). The germline V gene encodes CDR1 SGHVS and CDR2 FNYEAQ. V gave up 4 bases and J gave up 6 bases, with 28 bases separating them. The CDR3 loop spans 19 amino acids. In DNA form, the CDR3 reads TGTGCCAGCAGCTCGTTAGGGGGCTCCGGGACTAGAAGTGGCAATGAGCAGTTCTTC. The encoded protein is CASSSLGGSGTRSGNEQFF.